This T cell receptor beta chain was sequenced for a study of cytomegalovirus exposure and HLA in healthy donors. Assay used: immunoSEQ multiplex PCR; TCRdb lists only in-frame clones, some missing. The sample yields around 120,000 clones, around 85% seen once. CDR1 and CDR2 from the germline V gene are MGHRA and YSYEKL. The CDR3 length is 15 residues. The V gene lost 3 bases and the J gene lost 0 bases, with 11 bases spanning the gap. Specimen: PBMCs. The chain uses TRBV4-1 and TRBJ1-2; D perhaps matches TRBD1 (5 bases). This clonotype was obtained from a man aged 18 to 30 in good health and CMV-seropositive. CDR3 loop: CASSHPGAANYGYTF. In DNA, the CDR3 is TGCGCCAGCAGCCACCCTGGGGCAGCTAACTATGGCTACACCTTC.